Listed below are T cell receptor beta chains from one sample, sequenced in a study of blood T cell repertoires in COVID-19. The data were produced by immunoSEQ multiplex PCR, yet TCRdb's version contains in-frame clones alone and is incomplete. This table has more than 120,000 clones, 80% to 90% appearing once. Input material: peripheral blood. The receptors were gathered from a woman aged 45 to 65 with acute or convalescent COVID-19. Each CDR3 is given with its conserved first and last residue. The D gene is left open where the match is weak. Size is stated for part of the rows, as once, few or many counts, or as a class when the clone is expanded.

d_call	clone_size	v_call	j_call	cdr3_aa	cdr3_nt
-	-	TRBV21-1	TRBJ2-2	CASNMGQGANTGELFF	TGTGCCAGCAACATGGGACAGGGGGCGAACACCGGGGAGCTGTTTTTT
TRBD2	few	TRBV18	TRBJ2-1	CASSPPSSGGYNEQFF	TGTGCCAGCTCACCCCCTTCTAGCGGGGGGTACAATGAGCAGTTCTTC
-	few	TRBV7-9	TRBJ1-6	CASSLPDSPLHF	TGTGCCAGCAGCTTACCTGATTCACCCCTCCACTTT
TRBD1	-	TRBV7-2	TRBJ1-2	CASSIAMTGLGGYTF	TGTGCCAGCAGCATTGCAATGACAGGGCTGGGTGGCTACACCTTC
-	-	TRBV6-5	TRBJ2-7	CASSYLREQYF	TGTGCCAGCAGTTACTTGCGTGAGCAGTACTTC
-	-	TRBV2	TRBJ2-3	CASMGRRILNTDTQYF	TGTGCCAGCATGGGGCGGAGAATCTTAAACACAGATACGCAGTATTTT
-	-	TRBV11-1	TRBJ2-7	CASSIQQGSYEQYF	TGTGCCAGCAGCATCCAACAGGGATCCTACGAGCAGTACTTC
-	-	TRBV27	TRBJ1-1	CASSASGGKNTEAFF	TGTGCCAGCAGTGCATCCGGGGGGAAGAACACTGAAGCTTTCTTT
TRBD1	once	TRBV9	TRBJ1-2	CASSVSYPTGGRDGYTF	TGTGCCAGCAGCGTATCCTACCCGACAGGGGGCAGGGACGGCTACACCTTC
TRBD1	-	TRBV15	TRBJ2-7	CATSSSGTGYEQYF	TGTGCCACCAGCAGTTCCGGGACAGGCTACGAGCAGTACTTC
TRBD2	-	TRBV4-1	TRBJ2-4	CASSHPPSSGNIQYF	TGCGCCAGCAGCCATCCACCGTCTAGCGGAAACATTCAGTACTTC
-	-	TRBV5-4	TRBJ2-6	CASSEAGQAGANVLTF	TGTGCCAGCAGCGAGGCAGGGCAAGCTGGGGCCAACGTCCTGACTTTC
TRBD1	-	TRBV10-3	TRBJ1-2	CAISDQDRVNYGYTF	TGTGCCATCAGTGACCAGGACAGGGTGAACTATGGCTACACCTTC
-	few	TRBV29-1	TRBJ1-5	CSVEEPRGQPQHF	TGCAGCGTTGAAGAACCCCGAGGACAGCCCCAGCATTTT
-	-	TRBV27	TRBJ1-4	CASYSSGSPNEKLFF	TGTGCCAGCTACAGTTCAGGGTCCCCTAATGAAAAACTGTTTTTT
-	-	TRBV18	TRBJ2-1	CASSPDLVPNEQFF	TGTGCCAGCTCACCTGACCTAGTGCCCAATGAGCAGTTCTTC
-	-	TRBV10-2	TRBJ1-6	CASSSTAYNSPLHF	TGCGCCAGCAGTTCTACAGCCTATAATTCACCCCTCCACTTT
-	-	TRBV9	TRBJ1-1	CASSVASGNTEAFF	TGTGCCAGCAGCGTAGCCTCAGGGAACACTGAAGCTTTCTTT
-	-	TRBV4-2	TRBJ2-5	CASSHNQETQYF	TGTGCCAGCAGCCACAATCAAGAGACCCAGTACTTC
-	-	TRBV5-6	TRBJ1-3	CASSLQGNTIYF	TGTGCCAGCAGCTTACAGGGAAACACCATATATTTT
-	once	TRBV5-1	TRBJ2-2	CASSPRTGTANTGELFF	TGCGCCAGCAGTCCAAGAACCGGGACTGCGAACACCGGGGAGCTGTTTTTT
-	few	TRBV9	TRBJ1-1	CASSGPGGYTEAFF	TGTGCCAGCAGCGGACCGGGAGGCTACACTGAAGCTTTCTTT
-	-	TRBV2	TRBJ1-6	CASTTDSYNSPLHF	TGTGCCAGTACGACAGATTCCTATAATTCACCCCTCCACTTT
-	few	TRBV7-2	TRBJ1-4	CASSLRGRNEKLFF	TGTGCCAGCAGCCTCAGGGGCCGTAATGAAAAACTGTTTTTT
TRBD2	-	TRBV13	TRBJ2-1	CASSPWTSGGAGEQFF	TGTGCCAGCAGCCCCTGGACTAGCGGGGGGGCGGGTGAGCAGTTCTTC
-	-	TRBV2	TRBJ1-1	CAGGPGYTEAFF	TGTGCCGGAGGGCCGGGTTACACTGAAGCTTTCTTT
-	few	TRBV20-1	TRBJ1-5	CSASRGNSNQPQHF	TGCAGTGCTAGTAGAGGTAATAGCAATCAGCCCCAGCATTTT
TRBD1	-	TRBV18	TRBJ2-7	CASSPRDRSYEQYF	TGTGCCAGCTCACCTAGGGACAGATCCTACGAGCAGTACTTC
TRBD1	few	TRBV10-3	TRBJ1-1	CATLQGMNTEAFF	TGTGCCACCTTACAGGGGATGAACACTGAAGCTTTCTTT